This is a list of T cell receptor beta chains from one sample in a study of cytomegalovirus exposure and HLA in healthy donors. Data came from immunoSEQ multiplex PCR; TCRdb stores just in-frame clones and leaves some out. The sample carries about 140,000 clones, 76% recorded once. Input material: PBMCs. These receptors were taken from a woman aged 40 to 49 in good health and CMV-seronegative. Each CDR3 is given with its conserved first and last residue. D genes are given only for firm matches. The size entry is marked missing in some rows and otherwise reads once, few, many or a size class.

abundance: NA
v_gene: TRBV2
j_gene: TRBJ2-1
len: 18
d_gene: TRBD1
CDR3aa: CASSEYGVSTGLANEQFF
CDR3nt: TGTGCCAGCAGTGAATACGGGGTATCGACAGGGTTGGCAAATGAGCAGTTCTTC

abundance: NA
v_gene: TRBV15
j_gene: TRBJ2-1
len: 15
d_gene: TRBD1
CDR3aa: CATSRDQGARPEQFF
CDR3nt: TGTGCCACCAGCAGAGATCAGGGGGCGCGACCTGAGCAGTTCTTC

abundance: NA
v_gene: TRBV19
j_gene: TRBJ2-7
len: 14
d_gene: NA
CDR3aa: CASSIPAGTGEQYF
CDR3nt: TGTGCCAGTAGTATTCCCGCGGGGACGGGAGAGCAGTACTTC

abundance: once
v_gene: TRBV5-6
j_gene: TRBJ2-3
len: 15
d_gene: TRBD1
CDR3aa: CASREGTGSTDTQYF
CDR3nt: TGTGCCAGCAGGGAAGGGACAGGGTCCACAGATACGCAGTATTTT

abundance: NA
v_gene: TRBV7-9
j_gene: TRBJ1-1
len: 17
d_gene: TRBD1
CDR3aa: CASGLVAGTGDDTEAFF
CDR3nt: TGTGCCAGCGGCTTAGTTGCCGGGACAGGGGATGACACTGAAGCTTTCTTT

abundance: NA
v_gene: TRBV5-1
j_gene: TRBJ2-5
len: 17
d_gene: TRBD2
CDR3aa: CASSTELAGGPGETQYF
CDR3nt: TGCGCCAGCAGCACCGAACTAGCGGGAGGGCCTGGAGAGACCCAGTACTTC

abundance: NA
v_gene: TRBV6-4
j_gene: TRBJ1-6
len: 16
d_gene: NA
CDR3aa: CASREQGTARNSPLHF
CDR3nt: TGTGCCAGCAGAGAGCAGGGAACTGCACGGAATTCACCCCTCCACTTT

abundance: once
v_gene: TRBV19
j_gene: TRBJ2-1
len: 13
d_gene: TRBD2
CDR3aa: CASSLFLAEEQFF
CDR3nt: TGTGCCAGTAGTCTTTTCCTAGCGGAGGAGCAGTTCTTC

abundance: NA
v_gene: TRBV19
j_gene: TRBJ1-5
len: 12
d_gene: NA
CDR3aa: CASTGGNQPQHF
CDR3nt: TGTGCCAGTACGGGGGGTAATCAGCCCCAGCATTTT

abundance: NA
v_gene: TRBV4-2
j_gene: TRBJ1-6
len: 16
d_gene: TRBD1
CDR3aa: CASSQESGTGDSPLHF
CDR3nt: TGTGCCAGCAGCCAAGAGTCCGGGACAGGGGATTCACCCCTCCACTTT

abundance: NA
v_gene: TRBV5-1
j_gene: TRBJ2-3
len: 14
d_gene: NA
CDR3aa: CASSTMGSGDTQYF
CDR3nt: TGCGCCAGCAGCACCATGGGTTCAGGAGATACGCAGTATTTT

abundance: NA
v_gene: TRBV6-5
j_gene: TRBJ2-7
len: 15
d_gene: TRBD2
CDR3aa: CASSRSISGSYEQYF
CDR3nt: TGTGCCAGCAGTCGATCTATTAGCGGGTCCTACGAGCAGTACTTC

abundance: NA
v_gene: TRBV19
j_gene: TRBJ1-5
len: 13
d_gene: NA
CDR3aa: CASSIRRDQPQHF
CDR3nt: TGTGCCAGTAGTATTCGGAGGGATCAGCCCCAGCATTTT

abundance: NA
v_gene: TRBV6-5
j_gene: TRBJ1-5
len: 13
d_gene: NA
CDR3aa: CASRNRVGQPQHF
CDR3nt: TGTGCCAGCAGAAACAGGGTCGGGCAGCCCCAGCATTTT

abundance: few
v_gene: TRBV30
j_gene: TRBJ2-7
len: 14
d_gene: NA
CDR3aa: CAWQRSWISYEQYF
CDR3nt: TGTGCCTGGCAGCGGTCCTGGATCTCCTACGAGCAGTACTTC

abundance: NA
v_gene: TRBV6-6
j_gene: TRBJ1-1
len: 14
d_gene: NA
CDR3aa: CASSYSTGNTEAFF
CDR3nt: TGTGCCAGCAGTTACTCGACAGGGAACACTGAAGCTTTCTTT

abundance: NA
v_gene: TRBV2
j_gene: TRBJ2-7
len: 15
d_gene: TRBD1
CDR3aa: CASSPQGQGAGEQYF
CDR3nt: TGTGCCAGCAGTCCCCAAGGACAGGGGGCGGGTGAGCAGTACTTC

abundance: NA
v_gene: TRBV6-1
j_gene: TRBJ2-1
len: 15
d_gene: TRBD2
CDR3aa: CASSETSGGYNEQFF
CDR3nt: TGTGCCAGCAGTGAAACTAGCGGGGGCTACAATGAGCAGTTCTTC

abundance: NA
v_gene: TRBV7-9
j_gene: TRBJ2-1
len: 14
d_gene: NA
CDR3aa: CSSSASTAYNEQFF
CDR3nt: TGTTCCAGCAGCGCAAGCACAGCTTACAATGAGCAGTTCTTC

abundance: NA
v_gene: TRBV6-5
j_gene: TRBJ2-1
len: 15
d_gene: TRBD2
CDR3aa: CASSYSPGGSNEQFF
CDR3nt: TGTGCCAGCAGTTACTCGCCGGGGGGGAGCAATGAGCAGTTCTTC

abundance: NA
v_gene: TRBV19
j_gene: TRBJ1-1
len: 15
d_gene: TRBD1
CDR3aa: CASSIPPSGGTEAFF
CDR3nt: TGTGCCAGTAGTATCCCGCCTTCAGGGGGCACTGAAGCTTTCTTT

abundance: NA
v_gene: TRBV7-9
j_gene: TRBJ2-2
len: 15
d_gene: NA
CDR3aa: CASSLIPTNTGELFF
CDR3nt: TGTGCCAGCAGCTTAATTCCAACGAACACCGGGGAGCTGTTTTTT

abundance: NA
v_gene: TRBV5-1
j_gene: TRBJ2-1
len: 17
d_gene: TRBD1
CDR3aa: CASSDNPGGVSYNEQFF
CDR3nt: TGCGCCAGCAGCGACAACCCAGGGGGAGTGTCCTACAATGAGCAGTTCTTC

abundance: NA
v_gene: TRBV5-4
j_gene: TRBJ2-2
len: 16
d_gene: NA
CDR3aa: CASSLGGTVNTGELFF
CDR3nt: TGTGCCAGCAGCTTGGGGGGGACTGTGAACACCGGGGAGCTGTTTTTT

abundance: NA
v_gene: TRBV6-1
j_gene: TRBJ2-7
len: 14
d_gene: TRBD1
CDR3aa: CASIQQGSAYEQYF
CDR3nt: TGTGCCAGCATCCAACAGGGGTCGGCCTACGAGCAGTACTTC

abundance: once
v_gene: TRBV30
j_gene: TRBJ2-3
len: 13
d_gene: NA
CDR3aa: CAWSVNGRNTQYF
CDR3nt: TGTGCCTGGAGTGTCAACGGTCGAAATACGCAGTATTTT

abundance: once
v_gene: TRBV19
j_gene: TRBJ2-6
len: 11
d_gene: NA
CDR3aa: CVSGGANVLTF
CDR3nt: TGTGTAAGCGGTGGGGCCAACGTCCTGACTTTC

abundance: NA
v_gene: TRBV11-2
j_gene: TRBJ2-2
len: 13
d_gene: NA
CDR3aa: CASSSRLPGELFF
CDR3nt: TGTGCCAGCAGCTCCCGACTCCCCGGGGAGCTGTTTTTT

abundance: few
v_gene: TRBV5-1
j_gene: TRBJ1-1
len: 13
d_gene: TRBD1
CDR3aa: CASSLSGGLEAFF
CDR3nt: TGCGCCAGCAGCTTATCAGGGGGGCTCGAAGCTTTCTTT

abundance: NA
v_gene: TRBV10-3
j_gene: TRBJ2-4
len: 15
d_gene: TRBD2
CDR3aa: CATTSGEGAKNIQYF
CDR3nt: TGTGCCACAACGAGCGGGGAGGGGGCCAAAAACATTCAGTACTTC

abundance: NA
v_gene: TRBV5-1
j_gene: TRBJ1-1
len: 14
d_gene: TRBD1
CDR3aa: CASRTTGTGAEAFF
CDR3nt: TGCGCCAGCCGAACAACAGGGACAGGGGCTGAAGCTTTCTTT

abundance: few
v_gene: TRBV4-1
j_gene: TRBJ2-5
len: 16
d_gene: TRBD2
CDR3aa: CASSQAGTSGGEQQYF
CDR3nt: TGCGCCAGCAGCCAGGCCGGGACTAGCGGGGGGGAGCAGCAGTACTTC

abundance: NA
v_gene: TRBV6-1
j_gene: TRBJ2-7
len: 16
d_gene: TRBD2
CDR3aa: CASSEASGSLGYEQYF
CDR3nt: TGTGCCAGCAGTGAGGCTAGCGGGAGTTTGGGGTACGAGCAGTACTTC

abundance: NA
v_gene: TRBV5-1
j_gene: TRBJ1-1
len: 11
d_gene: TRBD1
CDR3aa: CASGTGFAAFF
CDR3nt: TGCGCCAGCGGGACAGGGTTTGCCGCTTTCTTT

abundance: NA
v_gene: TRBV5-1
j_gene: TRBJ2-7
len: 15
d_gene: TRBD1
CDR3aa: CASSLNRGRMNEQYF
CDR3nt: TGCGCCAGCAGCTTGAACAGGGGGCGCATGAACGAGCAGTACTTC

abundance: NA
v_gene: TRBV6-5
j_gene: TRBJ1-6
len: 15
d_gene: NA
CDR3aa: CATHPGQAYNSPLHF
CDR3nt: TGTGCCACCCATCCGGGACAAGCCTATAATTCACCCCTCCACTTT

abundance: NA
v_gene: TRBV9
j_gene: TRBJ1-2
len: 17
d_gene: TRBD1
CDR3aa: CASSVGGQGARAYGYTF
CDR3nt: TGTGCCAGCAGCGTAGGGGGACAGGGGGCGAGGGCCTATGGCTACACCTTC

abundance: NA
v_gene: TRBV7-2
j_gene: TRBJ2-1
len: 18
d_gene: TRBD2
CDR3aa: CASSLARTSGAAYNEQFF
CDR3nt: TGTGCCAGCAGCTTAGCGCGCACTAGCGGGGCTGCCTACAATGAGCAGTTCTTC

abundance: NA
v_gene: TRBV7-9
j_gene: TRBJ1-1
len: 14
d_gene: NA
CDR3aa: CASSSHLRGTEAFF
CDR3nt: TGTGCCAGCAGCTCCCATTTACGGGGCACTGAAGCTTTCTTT

abundance: NA
v_gene: TRBV5-1
j_gene: TRBJ2-7
len: 14
d_gene: NA
CDR3aa: CASAPWNRDYEQYF
CDR3nt: TGCGCCAGCGCCCCCTGGAACAGGGACTACGAGCAGTACTTC

abundance: NA
v_gene: TRBV5-1
j_gene: TRBJ1-2
len: 17
d_gene: TRBD1
CDR3aa: CASSLRDRTKEGYGYTF
CDR3nt: TGCGCCAGCAGCTTGAGGGACAGGACAAAGGAGGGCTATGGCTACACCTTC

abundance: NA
v_gene: TRBV5-4
j_gene: TRBJ1-2
len: 18
d_gene: NA
CDR3aa: CASSRGSEGLTPTYGYTF
CDR3nt: TGTGCCAGCAGCCGGGGGAGTGAAGGGTTAACCCCCACATATGGCTACACCTTC